This T cell receptor beta chain was documented in a study of shared clonotypes between healthy human individuals. Measured with immunoSEQ multiplex PCR; TCRdb has only the in-frame clones, and not every one. The sample yields 600,000 to 750,000 clones, 90% seen once. The V end was cut by 4 bases, the J end by 2 bases, with 18 bases between. CDR3 length: 16 amino acids. Per germline, CDR1 SEHNR and CDR2 FQNEAQ (reference sequence). The clonotype was recovered from a young man in good health. Some clones in this sample may be carry-over from other donors' samples. Sequencing was performed on memory CD8+ T cells from PBMCs. Subset in this sample: CD45RO+ cells pooled with CCR7-negative TemRA cells. The rearrangement uses TRBV7-9 and TRBJ2-7; D possibly corresponds to TRBD2 (7 bases). The CDR3 spells CASSSNPGGLTYEQYF. In DNA, the CDR3 is TGTGCCAGCAGCTCCAACCCCGGGGGGCTTACCTACGAGCAGTACTTC. The whole variable domain, filled in from reference TRBV7-9 and TRBJ2-7, reads DTGVSQNPRHKITKRGQNVTFRCDPISEHNRLYWYRQTLGQGPEFLTYFQNEAQLEKSRLLSDRFSAERPKGSFSTLEIQRTEQGDSAMYLCASSSNPGGLTYEQYFGPGTRLTVT.